There are many counts of the clone carrying this TCR beta chain. The sample belongs to a study of regulatory T cells in long-lasting Graves disease. Described time point: newly diagnosed GD, antithyroid drugs for less than 3 months. Following extraction of RNA from PBMCs, that RNA was used to make the TCR library. Trimming removed 5 bases from V and 2 bases from J, with 12 bases in between. The CDR3 has 15 residues. The germline CDR1 and CDR2 sequences are SGHTA and FQGNSA. Library construction for TCR beta used iRepertoire HTBI primers and Arm-PCR of CDR3 regions. TCRdb analysed the multiplex PCR reads with MiXCR anew, one entry per CDR3 protein. This table has approximately 400,000 distinct CDR3 sequences, 15% to 17% appearing once.

The chain couples TRBV7-2 to TRBJ2-2; D is tentatively TRBD1 or TRBD2 (5 bases each). The source material was peripheral blood mononuclear cells (PBMCs), sampled at new diagnosis, from a patient treated with antithyroid drugs. This sequence was found in a female donor with Graves disease. CDR3 in amino acids: CASSPGTVNTGELFF. CDR3 bases: TGTGCCAGCAGCCCCGGGACGGTAAACACCGGGGAGCTGTTTTTT. The full variable domain, completed using reference TRBV7-2 and TRBJ2-2, is GAGVSQSPSNKVTEKGKDVELRCDPISGHTALYWYRQSLGQGLEFLIYFQGNSAPDKSGLPSDRFSAERTGGSVSTLTIQRTQQEDSAVYLCASSPGTVNTGELFFGEGSRLTVL.